This TCR beta chain was recorded in a study of cytomegalovirus exposure and HLA in healthy donors. With 60 Vbeta and 13 Jbeta primers, the PCR was carried out. The assay was immunoSEQ multiplex PCR, and TCRdb's table has in-frame clones only and misses some. The sample has some 210,000 clones; approximately 80% are singletons. With 3 bases removed from V and 6 bases from J, the gap between germline ends came to 15 bases. Germline V gene lookup returns CDR1 GTSNPN and CDR2 SVGIG (reference sequence). The CDR3 covers 15 residues. The rearrangement links TRBV30 to TRBJ1-6, with D tentatively TRBD1 (5 bases). This sequence was found in a woman between 45 and 60 years old in good health and CMV-seropositive. Sequencing was performed on PBMCs. CDR3 DNA sequence: TGTGCCTGGAGGACCCGGCAGGGAGGTAATTCACCCCTCCACTTT. This encodes CAWRTRQGGNSPLHF.